Shown below are 10 T cell receptor beta chains from a single sample sequenced in a study of graft-versus-host responses after intestinal transplantation (dated by TCRdb to the early 2020s). The library was built by means of the immunoSEQ multiplex PCR assay. TCRdb retrieved this table from immuneACCESS and kept in-frame rearrangements only. Not all clones are present; in checked studies, unresolved V genes account for under half, and no reason is known for the remainder. The sample includes about 26,000 clones, with about 80% observed a single time. The leading ten clones occupy roughly 0.7% of the sample. These TCRs' antigens remain unknown. The time point label, as the study defines it: cells obtained before transplantation from donor or recipient. The sequenced sample was unstimulated CD4+ T cells sorted from spleen or lymph node cells, obtained before intestinal transplant. The origin of the receptors is a human donor who received an intestinal transplant.

The genes are TRBV10-3 and TRBJ2-7; D gene uncertain. This CDR3 is built from 12 residues. Germline V gene lookup returns CDR1 ENHRY and CDR2 SYGVKD. The V gene lost 4 bases and the J gene lost 2 bases, with 6 bases spanning the gap. CDR3 DNA sequence: TGTGCCATCAGTGGGCTTGCCTACGAGCAGTACTTC. Residues: CAISGLAYEQYF.

The chain couples TRBV6-1 to TRBJ1-2; D is undetermined. Trimming removed 3 bases from V and 1 base from J, with 12 bases in between. Germline loops: CDR1 MNHNS, CDR2 SASEGT. The CDR3 totals 15 residues. The CDR3 DNA is TGTGCCAGCAGTGACGGGATCAACCGTAACTATGGCTACACCTTC. Translated: CASSDGINRNYGYTF.

The V and J genes are TRBV7-3 and TRBJ1-3; no clear D gene. V lost 5 bases and J lost 0, with 11 bases in between. From germline, CDR1 is SGHTA and CDR2 FQGTGA. This CDR3 comprises 15 residues. DNA for the CDR3: TGTGCCAGCAGCCCTACCGGGTCCTCTGGAAACACCATATATTTT. As protein: CASSPTGSSGNTIYF.

In this sample, this clone turned up once. The CDR3 bases are TGTGCCAGCAGCTTCGGGGGGTTGGGCGATCAGCCCCAGCATTTT. This sequence encodes CASSFGGLGDQPQHF. V usage is TRBV7-9 and J usage is TRBJ1-5; D may be TRBD1 (5 bases). Germline CDR1 and CDR2: SEHNR and FQNEAQ (reference sequence). CDR3 size: 15 residues. V was pared by 3 bases and J by 5 bases, with 14 bases between.

The chain uses TRBV15 and TRBJ2-2; D possibly corresponds to TRBD2 (6 bases). V was pared by 3 bases and J by 6 bases, with 23 bases between. Looked up from germline, CDR1 is LNHNV and CDR2 is YYDKDF (reference sequence). This CDR3 spans 18 amino acids. DNA for the CDR3: TGTGCCACCAGCAGCCTCCCTGCCCAGACTAGTCTCTCCGGGGAGCTGTTTTTT. Translating gives CATSSLPAQTSLSGELFF.

This clone was seen a few times. This chain joins TRBV10-2 and TRBJ2-1; no definite D call. Trimming left V 7 bases short and J 4 bases short, with 8 bases between. The V gene's germline CDR1 is WSHSY and CDR2 SAAADI. The length of the CDR3 is 12 residues. Here the CDR3 DNA reads TGCGCCAGCACCTTGACATACAATGAGCAGTTCTTC. It encodes CASTLTYNEQFF.

The chain couples TRBV6-5 to TRBJ1-1; D ambiguous. Trimming cost V 10 bases and J 12 bases, with 21 bases left between them. This CDR3 spans 12 amino acids. The germline V gene encodes CDR1 MNHEY and CDR2 SVGAGI. The CDR3 region is CATLTETYGSFF. The CDR3 DNA is TGTGCCACCTTAACCGAGACGTACGGATCTTTCTTT.

The J gene is TRBJ2-5, the V gene TRBV18, with 11 bases lining up with TRBD1. Germline V lookup: CDR1 KGHSH, CDR2 LQKENI. V was clipped by 1 base and J by 5 bases; unmatched bases: 9. The CDR3 sequence is 17 residues long. For the CDR3, the DNA is TGTGCCAGCTCACCACTCAGGACAGGGGGCAGGACGGAGACCCAGTACTTC. This encodes CASSPLRTGGRTETQYF.

In this sample, this clone turned up a few times. This chain uses TRBV18 with TRBJ2-5; 8 bases are shared with TRBD2. Germline V CDR1 and CDR2: KGHSH, LQKENI. The CDR3 runs 15 residues. V was pared by 2 bases and J by 4 bases, with 6 bases of the junction left unmatched. CDR3 protein: CASSPNGGAGETQYF. The CDR3 DNA reads TGTGCCAGCTCACCAAACGGGGGGGCAGGAGAGACCCAGTACTTC.

This clone has more than one count but fewer than ten. The chain recombines TRBV5-5 with TRBJ1-1; D is perhaps TRBD1 (5 bases). Trimming stripped 3 bases from V and 3 bases from J, with 18 bases between. Germline CDR1 SGHKS, CDR2 YYEKEE (reference sequence). This CDR3 is 16 amino acids long. CDR3 sequence: CASSWGRRLGDTEAFF. Written as DNA, the CDR3 is TGTGCCAGCAGCTGGGGCCGGCGGTTAGGGGACACTGAAGCTTTCTTT.